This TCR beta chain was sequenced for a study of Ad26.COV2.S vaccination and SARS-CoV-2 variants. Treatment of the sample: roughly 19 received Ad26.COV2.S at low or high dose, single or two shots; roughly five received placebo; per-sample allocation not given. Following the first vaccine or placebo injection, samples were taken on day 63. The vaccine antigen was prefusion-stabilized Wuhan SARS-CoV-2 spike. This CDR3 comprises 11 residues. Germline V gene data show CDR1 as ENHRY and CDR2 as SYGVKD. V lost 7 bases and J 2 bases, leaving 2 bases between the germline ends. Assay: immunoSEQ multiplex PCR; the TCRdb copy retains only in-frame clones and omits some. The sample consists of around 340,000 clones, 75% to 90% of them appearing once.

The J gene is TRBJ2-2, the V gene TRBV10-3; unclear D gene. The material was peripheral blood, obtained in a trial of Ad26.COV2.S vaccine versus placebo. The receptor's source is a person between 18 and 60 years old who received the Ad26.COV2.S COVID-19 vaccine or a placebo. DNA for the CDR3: TGTGCCATCACTAACACCGGGGAGCTGTTTTTT. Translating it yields CAITNTGELFF.